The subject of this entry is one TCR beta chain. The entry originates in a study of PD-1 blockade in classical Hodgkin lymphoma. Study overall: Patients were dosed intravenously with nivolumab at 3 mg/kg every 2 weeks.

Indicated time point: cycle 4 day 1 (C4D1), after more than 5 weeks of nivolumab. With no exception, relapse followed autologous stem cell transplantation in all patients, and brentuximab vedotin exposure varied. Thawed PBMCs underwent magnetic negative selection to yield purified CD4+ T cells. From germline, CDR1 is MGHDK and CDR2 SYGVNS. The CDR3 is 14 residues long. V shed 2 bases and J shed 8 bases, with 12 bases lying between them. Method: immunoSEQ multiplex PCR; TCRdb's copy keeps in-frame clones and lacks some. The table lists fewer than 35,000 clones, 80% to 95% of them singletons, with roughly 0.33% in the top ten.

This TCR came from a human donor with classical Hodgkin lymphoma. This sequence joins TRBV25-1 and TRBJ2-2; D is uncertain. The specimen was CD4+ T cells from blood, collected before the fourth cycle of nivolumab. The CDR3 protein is CASSEARVSGELFF. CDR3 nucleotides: TGTGCCAGCAGTGAAGCAAGGGTTTCGGGGGAGCTGTTTTTT.